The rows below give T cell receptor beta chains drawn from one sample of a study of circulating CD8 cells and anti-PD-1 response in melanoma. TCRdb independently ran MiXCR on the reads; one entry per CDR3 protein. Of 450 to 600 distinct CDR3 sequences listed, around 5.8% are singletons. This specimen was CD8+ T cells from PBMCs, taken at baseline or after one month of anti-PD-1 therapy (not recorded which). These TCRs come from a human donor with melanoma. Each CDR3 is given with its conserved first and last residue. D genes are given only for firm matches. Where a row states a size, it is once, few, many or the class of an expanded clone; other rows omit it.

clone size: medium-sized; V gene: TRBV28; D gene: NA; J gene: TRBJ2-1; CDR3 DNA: TGTGCCAGCAGCACCAGAGAATCCTACAATGAGCAGTTCTTC; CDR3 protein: CASSTRESYNEQFF
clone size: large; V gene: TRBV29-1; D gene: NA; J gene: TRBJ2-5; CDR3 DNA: TGCAGCGTTGAAGGAGGGGGGACCCAGTACTTC; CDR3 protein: CSVEGGGTQYF
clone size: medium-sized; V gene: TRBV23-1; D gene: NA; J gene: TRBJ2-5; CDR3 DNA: TGCGCCAGCAGTCCCGGGTTCCAAGAGACCCAGTACTTC; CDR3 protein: CASSPGFQETQYF
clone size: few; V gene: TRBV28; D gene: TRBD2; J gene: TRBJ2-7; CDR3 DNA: TGTGCCAGCAGTTTAAGGCCGCGGACACCGCCCAGACTAGCGGGGACCTACGAGCAGTACTTC; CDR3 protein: CASSLRPRTPPRLAGTYEQYF
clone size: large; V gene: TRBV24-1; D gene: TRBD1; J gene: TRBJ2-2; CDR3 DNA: TGTGCCACCAGTGTAGCGCAGGGGGCGGGGACCGGGGAGCTGTTTTTT; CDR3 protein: CATSVAQGAGTGELFF
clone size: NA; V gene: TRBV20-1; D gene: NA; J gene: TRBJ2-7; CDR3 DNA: TGCAGTGTCACGGCATCAGGGGTAGCGGATTTCTCCTACGAGCAGTACTTC; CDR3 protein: CSVTASGVADFSYEQYF
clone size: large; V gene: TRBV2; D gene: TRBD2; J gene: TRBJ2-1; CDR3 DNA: TGTGCCAGCAGCGCCGGGACTAGTCGGAACAATGAGCAGTTCTTC; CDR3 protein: CASSAGTSRNNEQFF
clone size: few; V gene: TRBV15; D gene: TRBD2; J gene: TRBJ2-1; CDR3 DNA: TGTGCCACCAGCAGATCCGGGACTGAGACTAGCGGGAGGGCTAGCAATGAGCGGTTCTTC; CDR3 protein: CATSRSGTETSGRASNERFF
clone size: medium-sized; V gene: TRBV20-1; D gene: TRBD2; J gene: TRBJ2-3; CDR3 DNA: TGCAGTGCTAGAGACGGGACTAGCGGGGTCACAGATACGCAGTATTTT; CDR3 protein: CSARDGTSGVTDTQYF
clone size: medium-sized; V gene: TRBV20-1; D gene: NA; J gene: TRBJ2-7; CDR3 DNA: TGCAGTGCTAGTGCCACCGGGACCTTCTCCTACGAGCAGTACTTC; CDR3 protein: CSASATGTFSYEQYF
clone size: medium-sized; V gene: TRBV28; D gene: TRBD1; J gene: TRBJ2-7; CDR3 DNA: TGTGCCAGCAGTTTGGACCACCGGGACAGGGGGCCCTACGGGCAGTACTTC; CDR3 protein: CASSLDHRDRGPYGQYF